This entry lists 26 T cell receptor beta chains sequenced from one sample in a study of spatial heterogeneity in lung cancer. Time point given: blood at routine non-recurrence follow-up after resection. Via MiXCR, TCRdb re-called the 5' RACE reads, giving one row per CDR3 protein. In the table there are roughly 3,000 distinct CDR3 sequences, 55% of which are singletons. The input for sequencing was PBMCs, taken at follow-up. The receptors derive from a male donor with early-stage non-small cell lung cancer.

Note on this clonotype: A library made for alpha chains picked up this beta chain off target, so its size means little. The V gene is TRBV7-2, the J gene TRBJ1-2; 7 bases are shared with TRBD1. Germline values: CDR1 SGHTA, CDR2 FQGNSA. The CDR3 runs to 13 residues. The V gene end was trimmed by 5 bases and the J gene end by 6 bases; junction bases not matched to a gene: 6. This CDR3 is CASSLTGTDGYTF. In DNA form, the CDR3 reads TGTGCCAGCAGCCTGACCGGGACAGATGGCTACACCTTC.

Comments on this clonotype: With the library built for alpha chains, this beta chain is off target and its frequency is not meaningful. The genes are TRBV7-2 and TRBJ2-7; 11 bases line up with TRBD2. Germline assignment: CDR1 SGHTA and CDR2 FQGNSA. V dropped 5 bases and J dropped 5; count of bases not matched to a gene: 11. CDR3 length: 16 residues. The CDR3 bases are TGTGCCAGCAGCCCAGGTGGGACTAGCGGAGTGCACGAGCAGTACTTC. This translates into CASSPGGTSGVHEQYF.

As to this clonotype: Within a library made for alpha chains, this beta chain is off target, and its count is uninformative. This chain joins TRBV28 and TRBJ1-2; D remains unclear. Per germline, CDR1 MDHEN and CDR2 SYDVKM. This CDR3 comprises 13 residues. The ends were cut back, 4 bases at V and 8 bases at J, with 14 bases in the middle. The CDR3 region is CASSSLYKEGYTF. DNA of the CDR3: TGTGCCAGCAGTTCTCTTTACAAGGAGGGCTACACCTTC.

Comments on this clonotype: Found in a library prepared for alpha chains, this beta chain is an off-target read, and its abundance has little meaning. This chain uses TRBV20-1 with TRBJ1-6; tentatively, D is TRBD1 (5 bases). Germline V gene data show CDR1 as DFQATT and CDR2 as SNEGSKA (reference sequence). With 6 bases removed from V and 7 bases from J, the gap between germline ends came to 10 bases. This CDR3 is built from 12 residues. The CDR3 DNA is TGCAGTGCCAGAAGACAGAATTCACCCCTCCACTTT. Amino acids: CSARRQNSPLHF.

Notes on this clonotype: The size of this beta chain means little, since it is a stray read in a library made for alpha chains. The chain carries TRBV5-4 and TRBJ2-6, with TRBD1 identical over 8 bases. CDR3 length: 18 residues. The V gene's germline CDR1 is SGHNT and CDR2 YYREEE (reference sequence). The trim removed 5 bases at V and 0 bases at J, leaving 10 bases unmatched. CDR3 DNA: TGTGCCAGCAGGCATGACAGGGGCCTCGCCTCTGGGGCCAACGTCCTGACTTTC. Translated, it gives CASRHDRGLASGANVLTF. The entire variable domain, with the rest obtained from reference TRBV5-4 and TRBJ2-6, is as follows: ETGVTQSPTHLIKTRGQQVTLRCSSQSGHNTVSWYQQALGQGPQFIFQYYREEENGRGNFPPRFSGLQFPNYSSELNVNALELDDSALYLCASRHDRGLASGANVLTFGAGSRLTVL.

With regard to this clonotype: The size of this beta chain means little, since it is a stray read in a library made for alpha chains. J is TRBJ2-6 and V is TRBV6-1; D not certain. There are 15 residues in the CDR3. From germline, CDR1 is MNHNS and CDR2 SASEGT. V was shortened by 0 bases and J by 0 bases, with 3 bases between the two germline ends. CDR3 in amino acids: CASSEASSGANVLTF. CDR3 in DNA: TGTGCCAGCAGTGAAGCTAGCTCTGGGGCCAACGTCCTGACTTTC.

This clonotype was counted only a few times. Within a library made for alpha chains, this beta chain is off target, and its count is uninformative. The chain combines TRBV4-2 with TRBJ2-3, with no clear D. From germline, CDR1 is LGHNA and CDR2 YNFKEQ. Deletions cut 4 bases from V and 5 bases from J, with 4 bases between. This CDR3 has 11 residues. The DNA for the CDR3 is TGTGCCAGCAGCCGGCAAGATACGCAGTATTTT. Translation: CASSRQDTQYF.

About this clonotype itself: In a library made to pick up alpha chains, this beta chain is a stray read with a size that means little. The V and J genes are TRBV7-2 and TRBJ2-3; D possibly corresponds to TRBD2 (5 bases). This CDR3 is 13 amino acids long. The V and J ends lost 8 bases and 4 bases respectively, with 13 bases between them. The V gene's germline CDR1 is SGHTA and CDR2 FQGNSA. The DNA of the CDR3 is TGTGCCAGCCGTCGGGAAAGGGCAGATACGCAGTATTTT. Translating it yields CASRRERADTQYF.

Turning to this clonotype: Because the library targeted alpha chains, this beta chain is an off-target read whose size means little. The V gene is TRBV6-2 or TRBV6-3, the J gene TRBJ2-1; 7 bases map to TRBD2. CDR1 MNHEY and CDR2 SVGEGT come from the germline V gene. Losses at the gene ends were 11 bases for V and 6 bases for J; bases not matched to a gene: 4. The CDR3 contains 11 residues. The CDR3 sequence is CAAGDANEQFF. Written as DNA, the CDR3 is TGTGCCGCGGGGGACGCCAATGAGCAGTTCTTC.

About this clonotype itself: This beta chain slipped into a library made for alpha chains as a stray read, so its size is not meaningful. The CDR3 coding sequence is TGCAGCGTAGACCAGGGTGAGGCGAGGGAGACCCAGTACTTC. Translated, it gives CSVDQGEARETQYF. This chain joins TRBV29-1 and TRBJ2-5; possible D gene TRBD1, 5 bases. Per germline, CDR1 SQVTM and CDR2 ANQGSEA. V lost 6 bases and J lost 5, with 19 bases in between. The CDR3 loop spans 14 amino acids.

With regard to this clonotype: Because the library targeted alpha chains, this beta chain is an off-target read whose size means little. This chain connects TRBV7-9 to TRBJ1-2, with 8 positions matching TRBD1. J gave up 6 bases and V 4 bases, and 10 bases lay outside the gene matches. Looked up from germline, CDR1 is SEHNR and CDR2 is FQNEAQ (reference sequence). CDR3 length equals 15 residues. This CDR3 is CASSSLDRAEDGYTF. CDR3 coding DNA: TGTGCCAGCAGCTCGTTGGACAGGGCCGAGGATGGCTACACCTTC.

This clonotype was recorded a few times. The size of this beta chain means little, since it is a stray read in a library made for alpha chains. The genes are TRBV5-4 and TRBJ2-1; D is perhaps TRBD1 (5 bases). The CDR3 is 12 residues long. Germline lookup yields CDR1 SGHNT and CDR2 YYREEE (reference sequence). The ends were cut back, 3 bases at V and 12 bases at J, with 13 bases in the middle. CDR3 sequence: CASSSRYQGQFF. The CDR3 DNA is TGTGCCAGCAGCTCAAGATACCAGGGGCAGTTCTTC. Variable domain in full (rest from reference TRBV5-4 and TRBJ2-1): ETGVTQSPTHLIKTRGQQVTLRCSSQSGHNTVSWYQQALGQGPQFIFQYYREEENGRGNFPPRFSGLQFPNYSSELNVNALELDDSALYLCASSSRYQGQFFGPGTRLTVL.

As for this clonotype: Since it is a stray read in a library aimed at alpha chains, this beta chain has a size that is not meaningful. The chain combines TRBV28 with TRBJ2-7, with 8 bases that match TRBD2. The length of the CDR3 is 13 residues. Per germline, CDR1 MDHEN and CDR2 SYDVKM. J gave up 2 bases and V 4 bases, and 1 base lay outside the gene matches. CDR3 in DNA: TGTGCCAGCAGTTGGGGACTAGCCTACGAGCAGTACTTC. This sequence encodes CASSWGLAYEQYF.

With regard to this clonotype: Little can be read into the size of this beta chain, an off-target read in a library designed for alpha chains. This CDR3 reads CASSPMGRFEQFF. CDR3 sequence (DNA): TGTGCCAGCAGCCCCATGGGACGTTTTGAGCAGTTCTTC. The rearrangement uses TRBV7-2 and TRBJ2-1; D assignment may be TRBD1 or TRBD2 (5 bases each). The CDR3 loop spans 13 amino acids. The germline CDR1 and CDR2 sequences are SGHTA and FQGNSA. Trimming stripped 5 bases from V and 9 bases from J, with 14 bases between.

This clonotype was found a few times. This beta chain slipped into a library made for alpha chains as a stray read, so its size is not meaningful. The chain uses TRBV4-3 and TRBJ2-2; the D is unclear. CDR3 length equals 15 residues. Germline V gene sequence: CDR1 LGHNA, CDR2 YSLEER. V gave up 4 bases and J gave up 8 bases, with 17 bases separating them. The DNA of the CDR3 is TGCGCCAGCAGCCCTGCTGGGGTAGGCAGAGGGGAGCTGTTTTTT. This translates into CASSPAGVGRGELFF.

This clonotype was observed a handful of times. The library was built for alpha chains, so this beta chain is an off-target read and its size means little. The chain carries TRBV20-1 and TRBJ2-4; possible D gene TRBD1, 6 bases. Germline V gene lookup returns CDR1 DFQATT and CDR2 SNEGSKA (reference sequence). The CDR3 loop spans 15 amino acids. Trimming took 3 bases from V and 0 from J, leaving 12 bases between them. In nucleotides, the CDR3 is TGCAGTGCTAGGGACAGATTACTAGCCAAAAACATTCAGTACTTC. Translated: CSARDRLLAKNIQYF.

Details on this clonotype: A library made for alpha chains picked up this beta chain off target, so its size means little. In DNA, the CDR3 is TGTGCCAGCAGTCCCCCACCCGGGACGGCGGTTGAGCAGTACTTC. Translation: CASSPPPGTAVEQYF. The genes are TRBV27 and TRBJ2-7; D possibly matches TRBD1 or TRBD2 (5 bases each). This CDR3 spans 15 amino acids. Germline V gene sequence: CDR1 MNHEY, CDR2 SMNVEV (reference sequence). Trimming pared 5 bases from V and 7 bases from J, leaving 21 bases between.

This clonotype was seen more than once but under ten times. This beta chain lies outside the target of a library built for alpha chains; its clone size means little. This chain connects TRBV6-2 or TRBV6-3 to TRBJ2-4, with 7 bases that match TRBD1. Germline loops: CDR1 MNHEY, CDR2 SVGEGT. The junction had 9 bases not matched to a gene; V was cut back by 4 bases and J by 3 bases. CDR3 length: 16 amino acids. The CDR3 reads CASSFLTGVGKNIQYF. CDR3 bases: TGTGCCAGCAGTTTTCTCACAGGGGTCGGCAAAAACATTCAGTACTTC.

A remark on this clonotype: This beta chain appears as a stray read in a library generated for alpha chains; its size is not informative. CDR3: CASSHGGSTDTQYF. CDR3 DNA sequence: TGCGCCAGCAGCCACGGCGGCAGCACAGATACGCAGTATTTT. The chain has TRBV4-3 and TRBJ2-3; D unclear. Germline V gives CDR1 LGHNA, CDR2 YSLEER. Deletions cut 3 bases from V and 0 bases from J, with 7 bases between. This CDR3 spans 14 amino acids.

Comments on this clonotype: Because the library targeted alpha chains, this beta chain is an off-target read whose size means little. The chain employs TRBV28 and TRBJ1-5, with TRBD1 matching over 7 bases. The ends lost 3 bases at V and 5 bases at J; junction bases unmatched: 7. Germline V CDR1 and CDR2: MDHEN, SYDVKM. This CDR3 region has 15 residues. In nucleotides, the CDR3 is TGTGCCAGCAGTTTCCCAGGACAGGTTTATCAGCCCCAGCATTTT. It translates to CASSFPGQVYQPQHF.

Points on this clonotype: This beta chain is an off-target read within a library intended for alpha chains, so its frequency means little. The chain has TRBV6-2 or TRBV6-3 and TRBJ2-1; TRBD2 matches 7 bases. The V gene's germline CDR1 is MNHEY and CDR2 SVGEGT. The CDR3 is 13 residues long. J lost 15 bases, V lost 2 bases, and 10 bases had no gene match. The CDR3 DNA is TGTGCCAGCAGTTACGTTTTGTGGGAGGGCACGTTCTTC. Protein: CASSYVLWEGTFF.

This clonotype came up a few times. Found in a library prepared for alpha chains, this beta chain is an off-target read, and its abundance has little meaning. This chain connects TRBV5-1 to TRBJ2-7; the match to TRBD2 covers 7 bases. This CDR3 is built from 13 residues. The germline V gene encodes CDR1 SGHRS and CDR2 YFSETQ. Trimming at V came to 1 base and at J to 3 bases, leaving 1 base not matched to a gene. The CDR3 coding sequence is TGCGCCAGCAGCTTGCGGGGGGTCTACGAGCAGTACTTC. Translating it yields CASSLRGVYEQYF.

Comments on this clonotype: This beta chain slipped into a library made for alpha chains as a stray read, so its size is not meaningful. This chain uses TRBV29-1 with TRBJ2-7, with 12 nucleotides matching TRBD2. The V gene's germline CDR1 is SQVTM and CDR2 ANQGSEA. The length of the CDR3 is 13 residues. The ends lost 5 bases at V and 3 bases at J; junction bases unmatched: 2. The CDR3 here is CSVRGLAGYEQYF. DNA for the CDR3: TGCAGCGTTCGGGGACTAGCGGGCTACGAGCAGTACTTC.

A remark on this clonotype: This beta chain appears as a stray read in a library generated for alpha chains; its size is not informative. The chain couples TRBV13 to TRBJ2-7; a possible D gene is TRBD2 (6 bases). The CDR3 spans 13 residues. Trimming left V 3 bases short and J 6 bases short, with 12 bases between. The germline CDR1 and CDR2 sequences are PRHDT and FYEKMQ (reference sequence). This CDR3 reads CASSFQGGLEQYF. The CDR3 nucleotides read TGTGCCAGCAGCTTCCAGGGAGGCCTCGAGCAGTACTTC.

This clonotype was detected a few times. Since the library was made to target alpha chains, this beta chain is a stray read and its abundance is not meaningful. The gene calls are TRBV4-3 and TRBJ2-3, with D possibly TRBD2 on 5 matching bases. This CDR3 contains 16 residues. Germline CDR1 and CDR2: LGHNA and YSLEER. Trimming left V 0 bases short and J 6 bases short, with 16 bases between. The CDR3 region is CASSQDQGPRGDTQYF. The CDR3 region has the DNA TGCGCCAGCAGCCAAGATCAAGGCCCTCGCGGGGATACGCAGTATTTT.

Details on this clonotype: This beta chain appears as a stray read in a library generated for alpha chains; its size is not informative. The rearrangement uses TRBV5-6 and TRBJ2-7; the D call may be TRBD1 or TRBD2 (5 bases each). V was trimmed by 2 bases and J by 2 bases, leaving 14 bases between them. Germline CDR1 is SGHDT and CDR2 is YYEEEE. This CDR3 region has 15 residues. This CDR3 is CASSFDLGTTYEQYF. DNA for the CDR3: TGTGCCAGCAGCTTCGATTTGGGGACCACCTACGAGCAGTACTTC.